This T cell receptor beta chain comes out of a study of blood T cell repertoires in COVID-19. Study overall: The study drew acute and convalescent COVID-19 samples from the United States, Italy and Spain. T cells, B-cell-depleted T cells, or PBMCs supplied cDNA or gDNA.

Germline V gene sequence: CDR1 SNHLY, CDR2 FYNNEI. Trimming removed 1 base from V and 7 bases from J, with 10 bases in between. The CDR3 covers 14 residues. The method was immunoSEQ multiplex PCR; TCRdb's version includes in-frame clones alone and lacks a portion of them. The sample holds 60,000 or so clones, approximately 90% seen once. The TCR sequence derives from a human donor with active COVID-19. The donor label of this sample is uncertain. V and J are TRBV2 and TRBJ1-4; D remains unclear. Specimen: peripheral blood. The CDR3 loop reads CASSEDGIREKLFF. The CDR3 region has the DNA TGTGCCAGCAGTGAAGACGGGATTCGTGAAAAACTGTTTTTT.